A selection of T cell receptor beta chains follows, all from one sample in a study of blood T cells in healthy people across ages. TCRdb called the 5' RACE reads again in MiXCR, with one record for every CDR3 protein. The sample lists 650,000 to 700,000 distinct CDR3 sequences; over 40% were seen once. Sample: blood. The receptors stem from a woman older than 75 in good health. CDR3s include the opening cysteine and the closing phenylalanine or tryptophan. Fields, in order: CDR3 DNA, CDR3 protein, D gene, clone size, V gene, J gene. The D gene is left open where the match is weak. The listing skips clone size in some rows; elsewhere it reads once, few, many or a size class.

cdr3_nt: TGCGCCAGCAGTGAGTATGGACTAGCAGCGAATGAGCAGTTCTTC
cdr3_aa: CASSEYGLAANEQFF
d_call: TRBD2
clone_size: NA
v_call: TRBV10-1
j_call: TRBJ2-1

cdr3_nt: TGCAGTGCCGAGATACAAGAGACCCAGTACTTC
cdr3_aa: CSAEIQETQYF
d_call: NA
clone_size: NA
v_call: TRBV20-1
j_call: TRBJ2-5

cdr3_nt: TGCAGTGCTAGCCACATCCCCACGACTAGCGGGGGGAGCACAGATACGCAGTATTTT
cdr3_aa: CSASHIPTTSGGSTDTQYF
d_call: TRBD2
clone_size: NA
v_call: TRBV20-1
j_call: TRBJ2-3

cdr3_nt: TGCAGCGTTGCGGACAGGGGCACCTACGAGCAGTACTTC
cdr3_aa: CSVADRGTYEQYF
d_call: TRBD1
clone_size: NA
v_call: TRBV29-1
j_call: TRBJ2-7

cdr3_nt: TGCAGTGCTAGAGCTCTGAGGGCAGGGGCAGATACGCAGTATTTT
cdr3_aa: CSARALRAGADTQYF
d_call: NA
clone_size: NA
v_call: TRBV20-1
j_call: TRBJ2-3

cdr3_nt: TGTGCCAGCAGCCAAGGGTGGCGAACTAGCACAGATACGCAGTATTTT
cdr3_aa: CASSQGWRTSTDTQYF
d_call: NA
clone_size: NA
v_call: TRBV4-2
j_call: TRBJ2-3

cdr3_nt: TGTGCCAGCAGCTTGGCTTATGGGTACCATGAGCAGTTCTTC
cdr3_aa: CASSLAYGYHEQFF
d_call: NA
clone_size: many
v_call: TRBV5-6
j_call: TRBJ2-1

cdr3_nt: TGTGCCATCAGTGCCACCAATCGACTAGCGGGGCAGAACACCGGGGAGCTGTTTTTT
cdr3_aa: CAISATNRLAGQNTGELFF
d_call: TRBD2
clone_size: few
v_call: TRBV10-3
j_call: TRBJ2-2

cdr3_nt: TGCGCCAGCAGCGCAGAGGGAGGGACCGGGGAGCTGTTTTTT
cdr3_aa: CASSAEGGTGELFF
d_call: TRBD2
clone_size: NA
v_call: TRBV5-1
j_call: TRBJ2-2

cdr3_nt: TGTGCCAGCAGCTTAGGACCCGATGAGACCCAGTACTTC
cdr3_aa: CASSLGPDETQYF
d_call: NA
clone_size: NA
v_call: TRBV7-2
j_call: TRBJ2-5

cdr3_nt: TGTGCCAGCAGACGGACTAGCGGGATCTCCTACGAGCAGTACTTC
cdr3_aa: CASRRTSGISYEQYF
d_call: TRBD2
clone_size: NA
v_call: TRBV6-2/TRBV6-3
j_call: TRBJ2-7

cdr3_nt: TGTGCCAGCAGCGTAACCAAGGGGGCGACTGAAGCTTTCTTT
cdr3_aa: CASSVTKGATEAFF
d_call: TRBD1
clone_size: NA
v_call: TRBV5-6
j_call: TRBJ1-1

cdr3_nt: TGTGCCAGCAGCCAACCAAGCACAGATACGCAGTATTTT
cdr3_aa: CASSQPSTDTQYF
d_call: NA
clone_size: NA
v_call: TRBV7-2
j_call: TRBJ2-3

cdr3_nt: TGTGCCAGCAGTGAGGGACAGGGCTGGAGCTCCTACAATGAGCAGTTCTTC
cdr3_aa: CASSEGQGWSSYNEQFF
d_call: TRBD1
clone_size: few
v_call: TRBV6-1
j_call: TRBJ2-1

cdr3_nt: TGTGCCAGCAGTTTTTCAGGGGCGAGGCTATATGGCTACACCTTC
cdr3_aa: CASSFSGARLYGYTF
d_call: NA
clone_size: few
v_call: TRBV27
j_call: TRBJ1-2

cdr3_nt: TGTGCCAGCAGAGCCGGGACAGTCGGGATTAAGCTCGCCGAGCAGTACTTC
cdr3_aa: CASRAGTVGIKLAEQYF
d_call: TRBD1
clone_size: once
v_call: TRBV28
j_call: TRBJ2-7

cdr3_nt: TGCAGTGCTGGACTAGCGGCTTACAATGAGCAGTTCTTC
cdr3_aa: CSAGLAAYNEQFF
d_call: TRBD2
clone_size: few
v_call: TRBV20-1
j_call: TRBJ2-1

cdr3_nt: TGTGCCAGCAGCCCTCAGGGAGGGGCCAAAAACATTCAGTACTTC
cdr3_aa: CASSPQGGAKNIQYF
d_call: TRBD2
clone_size: many
v_call: TRBV7-9
j_call: TRBJ2-4

cdr3_nt: TGCGCCAGCAACGGGGGGTACAATGAGCAGTTCTTC
cdr3_aa: CASNGGYNEQFF
d_call: TRBD2
clone_size: NA
v_call: TRBV5-1
j_call: TRBJ2-1

cdr3_nt: TGCAGCGTTGAGGGACTAGCGGGAGCCTACAATGAGCAGTACTTC
cdr3_aa: CSVEGLAGAYNEQYF
d_call: TRBD2
clone_size: once
v_call: TRBV29-1
j_call: TRBJ2-5

cdr3_nt: TGTGCCAGCAGCGCGGACCTGCGGACTGAAGCTTTCTTT
cdr3_aa: CASSADLRTEAFF
d_call: NA
clone_size: few
v_call: TRBV6-1
j_call: TRBJ1-1

cdr3_nt: TGTGCCAGTAGTATAGCCGGAGTTGACACCGGGGAGCTGTTTTTT
cdr3_aa: CASSIAGVDTGELFF
d_call: NA
clone_size: few
v_call: TRBV19
j_call: TRBJ2-2

cdr3_nt: TGTGCCAGCCGGGGACCCCAAAGCCCGGATACGCAGTATTTT
cdr3_aa: CASRGPQSPDTQYF
d_call: NA
clone_size: NA
v_call: TRBV7-2
j_call: TRBJ2-3

cdr3_nt: TGCGCCAGCAGCTCTAGCGGGGGGTCCCTCGGAGAGACCCAGTACTTC
cdr3_aa: CASSSSGGSLGETQYF
d_call: TRBD2
clone_size: few
v_call: TRBV5-1
j_call: TRBJ2-5

cdr3_nt: TGTGCCAGCAGCCCTTATTGGGCTAGCGGGGGCCCCGGGGCTACAGATACGCAGTATTTT
cdr3_aa: CASSPYWASGGPGATDTQYF
d_call: TRBD2
clone_size: NA
v_call: TRBV13
j_call: TRBJ2-3

cdr3_nt: TGTGCCATCCTGCGGGACAGGAACACTGAAGCTTTCTTT
cdr3_aa: CAILRDRNTEAFF
d_call: TRBD1
clone_size: NA
v_call: TRBV2
j_call: TRBJ1-1

cdr3_nt: TGTGCCAGCAGTAGGGACCTCCAGAAGAGCTACGAGCAGTACTTC
cdr3_aa: CASSRDLQKSYEQYF
d_call: NA
clone_size: many
v_call: TRBV28
j_call: TRBJ2-7

cdr3_nt: TGTGCCAGCAGCGCCGAACGGGGGAAGACAGATACGCAGTATTTT
cdr3_aa: CASSAERGKTDTQYF
d_call: NA
clone_size: many
v_call: TRBV9
j_call: TRBJ2-3

cdr3_nt: TGTGCCAGCAGCTCCTCCGCCAGACTCTATGGCTACACCTTC
cdr3_aa: CASSSSARLYGYTF
d_call: NA
clone_size: many
v_call: TRBV7-9
j_call: TRBJ1-2

cdr3_nt: TGCGCCAGCAGTGGACTAGCTATAGCCAAAAACATTCAGTACTTC
cdr3_aa: CASSGLAIAKNIQYF
d_call: TRBD2
clone_size: NA
v_call: TRBV2
j_call: TRBJ2-4

cdr3_nt: TGTGCCAGCAGCCAAGCGGACAGGGGACGTAATCAGCCCCAGCATTTT
cdr3_aa: CASSQADRGRNQPQHF
d_call: TRBD1
clone_size: NA
v_call: TRBV16
j_call: TRBJ1-5

cdr3_nt: TGTGCCAGCAGCCCCCGCCGGACTAGCGGTTACAATGAGCAGTTCTTC
cdr3_aa: CASSPRRTSGYNEQFF
d_call: TRBD2
clone_size: NA
v_call: TRBV7-9
j_call: TRBJ2-1

cdr3_nt: TGCGCCAGCAGCTTGGGGGCGGGGTACAATGAGCAGTTCTTC
cdr3_aa: CASSLGAGYNEQFF
d_call: NA
clone_size: many
v_call: TRBV5-1
j_call: TRBJ2-1

cdr3_nt: TGCGCCAGCAGCTTGGTCTCGTCAGCACAAGAGACCCAGTACTTC
cdr3_aa: CASSLVSSAQETQYF
d_call: NA
clone_size: many
v_call: TRBV5-1
j_call: TRBJ2-5

cdr3_nt: TGTGCCAGCAGCTTTGCGAGGGGAGGAGAGACCCAGTACTTC
cdr3_aa: CASSFARGGETQYF
d_call: NA
clone_size: few
v_call: TRBV7-2
j_call: TRBJ2-5

cdr3_nt: TGTGCCAGCAGTTTAGGCGGGAACAACTACAATGAGCAGTTCTTC
cdr3_aa: CASSLGGNNYNEQFF
d_call: NA
clone_size: NA
v_call: TRBV28
j_call: TRBJ2-1

cdr3_nt: TGTGCCTGCAGCTCGACCCCTAGCGTGTCCTACGAGCAGTACTTC
cdr3_aa: CACSSTPSVSYEQYF
d_call: NA
clone_size: NA
v_call: TRBV5-5
j_call: TRBJ2-7

cdr3_nt: TGCGCCAGCAGCCAATTTAGCTCCTACGAGCAGTACTTC
cdr3_aa: CASSQFSSYEQYF
d_call: NA
clone_size: many
v_call: TRBV4-1
j_call: TRBJ2-7

cdr3_nt: TGTGCCACCAGCAGAGATGTACCCCATGAGCAGTTCTTC
cdr3_aa: CATSRDVPHEQFF
d_call: NA
clone_size: once
v_call: TRBV15
j_call: TRBJ2-1

cdr3_nt: TGTGCCAGCAGCTTGTTTCGTGGGATGACAGATACGCAGTATTTT
cdr3_aa: CASSLFRGMTDTQYF
d_call: NA
clone_size: NA
v_call: TRBV5-8
j_call: TRBJ2-3